Given below is one T cell receptor beta chain in context. Its antigen remains unknown. The source of the sample is a study of shared clonotypes between healthy human individuals. TCRdb keeps only in-frame clones here, not all; method: immunoSEQ multiplex PCR. Found here are over 2,000,000 clones, just under 95% of them singletons; the top ten hold more than 1.5%. Germline values: CDR1 LGHNA, CDR2 YSLEER. Trimming shortened V by 0 bases and J by 0 bases, and 10 bases separated the two germline ends. The CDR3 sequence is 16 residues long. Naive CD8 isolation took CD45RO-negative cells positively selected for CCR7 and excluded terminally differentiated effector memory CD45RA+ cells. Study-wide findings and caveats: Memory subsets generally showed lower estimated richness than naive subsets.

The sequence was obtained from a young man in good health. Some clones in this sample may be carry-over from other donors' samples. The chain links TRBV4-3 to TRBJ2-3; TRBD2 is a possible D gene (6 bases). The specimen sequenced was naive CD8+ T cells from PBMCs. The DNA for the CDR3 is TGCGCCAGCAGCCAAGAAGGACTATTAAGCACAGATACGCAGTATTTT. Its protein product is CASSQEGLLSTDTQYF.